This T cell receptor (beta chain) is from a study of cytomegalovirus exposure and HLA in healthy donors. This clone has just one count. No antigen is known for it. Study-level findings and limits: A later analysis by the authors found several of the most significant clusters apparently linked to common viral pathogens. Cytomegalovirus-associated status was assigned to about 160 TCR beta chains. Among immune exposure information, only CMV serostatus was available.

CDR1 SEHNR and CDR2 FQNEAQ come from the germline V gene (reference sequence). Trimming pared 2 bases from V and 1 base from J, leaving 9 bases between. The CDR3 spans 15 residues. Amplification used 60 Vbeta primers and 13 Jbeta primers. Here immunoSEQ multiplex PCR was the method, and the copy in TCRdb shows in-frame clones only, minus some. The sample lists more than 200,000 clones, roughly 82% occurring once. The TCR originated in a man aged 40-49 years in good health and CMV-seropositive. The gene calls are TRBV7-9 and TRBJ2-1; no reliable D call. The sequencing input was PBMCs. Here the CDR3 DNA reads TGTGCCAGCAGCTTAATTAACGGGTCCTACAATGAGCAGTTCTTC. Residues: CASSLINGSYNEQFF.